One sample yielded the 23 T cell receptor beta chains listed below, sequenced in a study of control samples from healthy donors and cancer patients. Profiling relied on immunoSEQ multiplex PCR, and the TCRdb table lists in-frame clones only, not all of them. The sample holds approximately 110,000 clones; around 88% are singletons and the top ten take roughly 15%. Sequencing was done on a sample of blood. The receptor set was obtained from a woman in her fifties or sixties in good health.

The chain employs TRBV5-1 and TRBJ2-3; possibly TRBD2 for D (6 bases). The germline V gene has CDR1 SGHRS and CDR2 YFSETQ. V lost 0 bases, J lost 1 base, and 15 bases lay in between. The CDR3 is 17 amino acids. CDR3 bases: TGCGCCAGCAGCTTGGATGGGACGGGAGCCGGCACAGATACGCAGTATTTT. Its protein is CASSLDGTGAGTDTQYF.

The J gene is TRBJ2-3, the V gene TRBV7-2; 7 bases line up with TRBD2. CDR3 length: 18 amino acids. The ends lost 3 bases at V and 1 base at J; junction bases unmatched: 13. The germline V gene encodes CDR1 SGHTA and CDR2 FQGNSA. CDR3 nucleotides: TGTGCCAGCAGCTTCGGGCGGGGGTTACGAAGTCGCACAGATACGCAGTATTTT. Translation gives CASSFGRGLRSRTDTQYF.

Only one count was recorded for this clone. The chain carries TRBV6-1 and TRBJ2-2; a weak D match, TRBD2 (6 bases). V was clipped by 4 bases and J by 4 bases, with 16 bases between them. This CDR3 is 16 amino acids long. Germline loops: CDR1 MNHNS, CDR2 SASEGT. As DNA, the CDR3 is TGTGCCAGCAGTGGCCTCACGGGAGCTGGCACCGGGGAGCTGTTTTTT. Its translation is CASSGLTGAGTGELFF.

The rearrangement uses TRBV12-3 or TRBV12-4 and TRBJ1-5, with D uncertain. Deletions cut 11 bases from V and 4 bases from J, with 9 bases between. The CDR3 covers 11 residues. CDR3 bases: TGTGCCTCCGGGAGTAATCAGCCCCAGCATTTT. Residues: CASGSNQPQHF.

The V and J genes are TRBV12-3 or TRBV12-4 and TRBJ2-1; the D is unclear. V lost 3 bases and J lost 6, with 6 bases in between. The CDR3 consists of 12 residues. The CDR3 bases are TGTGCCAGCAGTTTTTGGTCCAATGAGCAGTTCTTC. Its translation is CASSFWSNEQFF.

This chain uses TRBV10-3 with TRBJ1-1, with a weak D call TRBD1 (6 bases). Germline-derived CDR1 and CDR2 are ENHRY and SYGVKD. There are 14 residues in the CDR3. Deletions cut 2 bases from V and 9 bases from J, with 16 bases between. For the CDR3, the DNA is TGTGCCATCAGTGAGGAGCGACAGGAAGCGCAAGCTTTCTTT. Amino acid sequence: CAISEERQEAQAFF.

This chain links TRBV5-1 with TRBJ2-7; the match to TRBD1 covers 10 bases. V gave up 3 bases and J gave up 7 bases; unmatched junction bases: 13. Germline V lookup: CDR1 SGHRS, CDR2 YFSETQ. The CDR3 is 16 amino acids. The CDR3 here is CASSSRPGQGSGEQYV. CDR3 bases: TGCGCCAGCAGCTCTAGGCCGGGACAGGGGTCGGGAGAGCAGTACGTC.

This clone was picked up a small number of times. The rearrangement joins TRBV10-3 to TRBJ1-1, with TRBD1 as a possible D gene (6 bases). The CDR3 length is 14 residues. Trimming cost V 0 bases and J 8 bases, with 13 bases left between them. The V gene's germline CDR1 is ENHRY and CDR2 SYGVKD. In DNA form, the CDR3 reads TGTGCCATCAGTGAGTCTCGGACAGCCGCCGAAGCTTTCTTT. Translated, it gives CAISESRTAAEAFF.

This clone was seen a few times. The chain couples TRBV2 to TRBJ1-6; 7 nucleotides align to TRBD1. The V and J ends lost 8 bases and 10 bases, in that order; junction bases with no gene match: 5. The V gene's germline CDR1 is SNHLY and CDR2 FYNNEI. The CDR3 has 12 amino acids. The CDR3 coding sequence is TGTGCCAGCGGGAACAGGGGCTCACCCCTCCACTTT. It yields the protein CASGNRGSPLHF.

The chain joins TRBV9 to TRBJ1-3, with D perhaps matching TRBD1 (6 bases). Trimming left V 0 bases short and J 10 bases short, with 17 bases between. The CDR3 loop spans 15 amino acids. Germline V gene data show CDR1 as SGDLS and CDR2 as YYNGEE. The CDR3 sequence is CASSVVDGQKATIYF. The DNA for the CDR3 is TGTGCCAGCAGCGTAGTAGACGGACAGAAGGCAACCATATATTTT. Drawing the rest from reference TRBV9 and TRBJ1-3, the complete variable domain is DSGVTQTPKHLITATGQRVTLRCSPRSGDLSVYWYQQSLDQGLQFLIQYYNGEERAKGNILERFSAQQFPDLHSELNLSSLELGDSALYFCASSVVDGQKATIYFGEGSWLTVV.

This chain links TRBV11-2 with TRBJ2-7, with a weak D call TRBD2 (6 bases). Looked up from germline, CDR1 is SGHAT and CDR2 is FQNNGV. This CDR3 has 16 residues. V lost 8 bases and J 3 bases, leaving 23 bases between the germline ends. Here the CDR3 reads CASGRRERGASYEQYF. CDR3 nucleotide sequence: TGTGCCAGCGGAAGACGGGAGAGAGGGGCCAGCTACGAGCAGTACTTC.

The chain couples TRBV15 to TRBJ1-3; no definite D call. This CDR3 spans 18 amino acids. Germline V CDR1 and CDR2: LNHNV, YYDKDF (reference sequence). V shed 0 bases and J shed 4 bases, with 19 bases lying between them. This CDR3 is CATSRDPLILTGGNTIYF. CDR3 in DNA: TGTGCCACCAGCAGAGACCCCCTGATCTTGACGGGAGGAAACACCATATATTTT.

The chain employs TRBV20-1 and TRBJ2-7, with 10 bases that match TRBD2. The CDR3 covers 15 residues. J lost 4 bases, V lost 4 bases, and 10 bases had no gene match. The germline CDR1 and CDR2 sequences are DFQATT and SNEGSKA (reference sequence). The CDR3 bases are TGCAGTGCTATTGACCCTAGCGGGAGTAATTACGAGCAGTACGTC. Translated: CSAIDPSGSNYEQYV.

V is TRBV6-4 and J is TRBJ2-1, with D perhaps matching TRBD2 (7 bases). This CDR3 is built from 13 residues. CDR1 and CDR2 (germline): MRHNA, SNTAGT. V was cut by 3 bases and J by 10 bases, with 13 bases left in between. CDR3 sequence (DNA): TGTGCCAGCAGTGAACGGGGGGCCGGGGAGCAGTTCTTC. Its protein product is CASSERGAGEQFF.

The CDR3 reads CASSSRENTEAFF. The CDR3 coding sequence is TGTGCCAGCAGCTCCCGCGAGAACACTGAAGCTTTCTTT. This chain links TRBV11-1 with TRBJ1-1; D is undetermined. Germline lookup yields CDR1 SGHAT and CDR2 FQDESV (reference sequence). V was pared by 4 bases and J by 1 base, with 7 bases between. The CDR3 has 13 residues.

The V gene is TRBV2, the J gene TRBJ1-2; a possible D gene is TRBD1 (6 bases). The V gene's germline CDR1 is SNHLY and CDR2 FYNNEI. V shed 6 bases and J shed 2 bases, with 16 bases lying between them. The CDR3 length is 15 residues. The CDR3 reads CASRRLNRVNYGYTF. In DNA, the CDR3 is TGTGCCAGCAGGCGTCTGAACAGGGTCAACTATGGCTACACCTTC. The complete variable domain, with remaining parts taken from reference TRBV2 and TRBJ1-2, reads EPEVTQTPSHQVTQMGQEVILRCVPISNHLYFYWYRQILGQKVEFLVSFYNNEISEKSEIFDDQFSVERPDGSNFTLKIRSTKLEDSAMYFCASRRLNRVNYGYTFGSGTRLTVV.

V and J are TRBV11-2 and TRBJ1-2, with TRBD1 identical over 8 bases. This CDR3 comprises 15 residues. From germline, CDR1 is SGHAT and CDR2 FQNNGV. The trim removed 5 bases at V and 0 bases at J, leaving 5 bases unmatched. The CDR3 reads CASSPRTGPNYGYTF. The CDR3 DNA follows: TGTGCCAGCAGCCCACGGACAGGGCCTAACTATGGCTACACCTTC.

The chain combines TRBV2 with TRBJ2-1, with 7 bases matching TRBD2. Germline CDR1 reads SNHLY; CDR2 reads FYNNEI. V lost 4 bases and J lost 10; bases outside the gene matches: 4. This CDR3 is 12 amino acids long. The CDR3 DNA follows: TGTGCCAGCAGTGCGCTAGCGGAGGAGCAGTTCTTC. This codes for CASSALAEEQFF.

This chain connects TRBV9 to TRBJ2-7; D tentatively fits TRBD1 or TRBD2 (5 bases each). This CDR3 comprises 16 residues. CDR1 SGDLS and CDR2 YYNGEE come from the germline V gene. Trimming removed 3 bases at V and 0 bases at J, with 16 bases between. CDR3 sequence: CASSGGPGRRSYEQYF. As DNA, the CDR3 is TGTGCCAGCAGCGGAGGACCGGGACGTCGCTCCTACGAGCAGTACTTC.

CDR3 nucleotide sequence: TGTGCCAGCAGTTTATATTGGGATTTCCCTTATGGCTACACCTTC. It specifies CASSLYWDFPYGYTF. This chain uses TRBV27 with TRBJ1-2, with D unclear. CDR3 length: 15 amino acids. V shed 1 base and J shed 5 bases, with 14 bases lying between them. Germline CDR1 MNHEY, CDR2 SMNVEV (reference sequence).

The genes are TRBV5-6 and TRBJ1-2; no reliable D call. The CDR3 is made up of 18 amino acids. Germline assignment: CDR1 SGHDT and CDR2 YYEEEE. The V end was cut by 4 bases, the J end by 3 bases, with 25 bases between. The CDR3 sequence is CASSKSLILIVAHYGYTF. The CDR3 DNA sequence: TGTGCCAGCAGCAAAAGCTTAATTTTAATCGTCGCACACTATGGCTACACCTTC.

V gene TRBV4-1 combines with J gene TRBJ1-1; tentatively, D is TRBD1 (6 bases). The CDR3 covers 18 residues. The germline CDR1 and CDR2 sequences are MGHRA and YSYEKL. Trimming removed 1 base from V and 1 base from J, with 19 bases in between. CDR3 bases: TGCGCCAGCAGCCAAGTGGGGGCGGGAACCCGGGAGAACACTGAAGCTTTCTTT. Translation: CASSQVGAGTRENTEAFF.

J is TRBJ2-5 and V is TRBV7-2; D not resolved. The V gene lost 2 bases and the J gene lost 3 bases, with 13 bases spanning the gap. The CDR3 consists of 15 residues. Germline CDR1 reads SGHTA; CDR2 reads FQGNSA. CDR3 region: CASSLSQTKKETQYF. Written as DNA, the CDR3 is TGTGCCAGCAGCTTAAGCCAGACCAAGAAAGAGACCCAGTACTTC.